Each of the 32 T cell receptor beta chains below was sequenced from the same sample in a study of blood T cell repertoires in COVID-19. Sequencing used immunoSEQ multiplex PCR; TCRdb keeps in-frame clones, though not all of them. The data show over 300,000 clones, with 70% to 90% seen just once and 2.2% held by the top ten. What was sequenced was PBMCs or T cells enriched from blood (not recorded which). Receptor source: a man younger than 40 who had recovered from COVID-19.

There are a few counts of this clone. The chain has TRBV6-2 or TRBV6-3 and TRBJ1-6; possibly TRBD1 for D (6 bases). Trimming left V 5 bases short and J 9 bases short, with 20 bases between. The CDR3 has 16 residues. Germline V gene sequence: CDR1 MNHEY, CDR2 SVGEGT. The CDR3 coding sequence is TGTGCCAGCAGTAACTACCGGACAGTTGCCGGTTCACCCCTCCACTTT. It translates to CASSNYRTVAGSPLHF.

The chain couples TRBV7-2 to TRBJ1-5, with no clear D. Trimming removed 1 base at V and 1 base at J, with 8 bases between. This CDR3 spans 15 amino acids. Germline CDR1 reads SGHTA; CDR2 reads FQGNSA. The CDR3 sequence: CASSLVTGSNQPQHF. In DNA, the CDR3 is TGTGCCAGCAGCTTAGTAACGGGGAGCAATCAGCCCCAGCATTTT.

The rearrangement uses TRBV9 and TRBJ2-5, with TRBD1 matching over 9 bases. The CDR3 sequence is 16 residues long. V was clipped by 3 bases and J by 4 bases; unmatched bases: 10. Germline V lookup: CDR1 SGDLS, CDR2 YYNGEE. The CDR3 loop is CASSAYRTGVGETQYF. The CDR3 DNA follows: TGTGCCAGCAGCGCTTACCGGACAGGGGTTGGAGAGACCCAGTACTTC. Combining the CDR3 with reference TRBV9 and TRBJ2-5 gives the whole variable domain DSGVTQTPKHLITATGQRVTLRCSPRSGDLSVYWYQQSLDQGLQFLIQYYNGEERAKGNILERFSAQQFPDLHSELNLSSLELGDSALYFCASSAYRTGVGETQYFGPGTRLLVL.

The chain employs TRBV5-1 and TRBJ2-5, with a weak D call TRBD2 (5 bases). The CDR3 sequence is 16 residues long. The V end lost 3 bases, the J end lost 3 bases, and 18 bases lay between the germline ends. CDR1 is SGHRS and CDR2 is YFSETQ in the germline V gene. CDR3 amino acids: CASSWARVGVKETQYF. CDR3 sequence (DNA): TGCGCCAGCAGCTGGGCCCGGGTCGGGGTCAAAGAGACCCAGTACTTC. The variable domain in full, with the rest retrieved from reference TRBV5-1 and TRBJ2-5, is KAGVTQTPRYLIKTRGQQVTLSCSPISGHRSVSWYQQTPGQGLQFLFEYFSETQRNKGNFPGRFSGRQFSNSRSEMNVSTLELGDSALYLCASSWARVGVKETQYFGPGTRLLVL.

CDR3 bases: TGTGCCAGCAGCTACGTGGCGTCAGGGCCCTCCAGGGAGACCCAGTACTTC. This gives the protein CASSYVASGPSRETQYF. The V gene is TRBV7-8, the J gene TRBJ2-5; tentative D call: TRBD1 (5 bases). V gave up 4 bases and J gave up 5 bases, with 23 bases separating them. CDR1 is SGHVS, CDR2 FQNEAQ, per germline. The CDR3 is made up of 17 amino acids.

The V call is TRBV5-1, the J call TRBJ2-7, with 7 bases identical to TRBD1. The CDR3 consists of 13 residues. With V trimmed by 4 bases and J by 2 bases, 3 bases remained unmatched. In germline, CDR1 is SGHRS, CDR2 YFSETQ. The CDR3 nucleotides are TGCGCCAGCAGCCCCCAGGGGGCCTACGAGCAGTACTTC. As protein: CASSPQGAYEQYF.

The gene calls are TRBV7-9 and TRBJ1-3; D is uncertain. Germline CDR1 and CDR2: SEHNR and FQNEAQ (reference sequence). The V end was cut by 6 bases, the J end by 3 bases, with 9 bases between. The CDR3 sequence is 13 residues long. Written as DNA, the CDR3 is TGTGCCAGCAGTTCGAGAAATGGAAACACCATATATTTT. Its protein product is CASSSRNGNTIYF.

V gene TRBV25-1 combines with J gene TRBJ2-3; D uncertain. From germline, CDR1 is MGHDK and CDR2 SYGVNS. There are 13 residues in the CDR3. Trimming shortened V by 0 bases and J by 4 bases, and 5 bases separated the two germline ends. The CDR3 DNA follows: TGTGCCAGCAGTGAATATCAGGCAGATACGCAGTATTTT. It encodes CASSEYQADTQYF.

CDR3 residues: CASSLRRGMGGSYEQYF. The CDR3, as DNA: TGTGCCAGCAGCTTACGGAGGGGAATGGGAGGCTCCTACGAGCAGTACTTC. V usage is TRBV11-2 and J usage is TRBJ2-7, with D tentatively TRBD2 (6 bases). V was cut by 2 bases and J by 0 bases, with 17 bases left in between. Germline V gene lookup returns CDR1 SGHAT and CDR2 FQNNGV. The CDR3 loop spans 17 amino acids.

For the CDR3, the DNA is TGTGCCAGCAGCCCAGGGACAGGGGAGTATGGCTACACCTTC. It translates to CASSPGTGEYGYTF. The chain has TRBV7-2 and TRBJ1-2; 10 bases are shared with TRBD1. Trimming at V came to 5 bases and at J to 5 bases, leaving 5 bases not matched to a gene. This CDR3 contains 14 residues. Germline V CDR1 and CDR2: SGHTA, FQGNSA.

The gene calls are TRBV5-6 and TRBJ1-2, with 7 bases aligning to TRBD1. This CDR3 is 16 amino acids long. V shed 4 bases, J shed 0 bases, and the junction held 9 bases outside the gene matches. Germline V gene sequence: CDR1 SGHDT, CDR2 YYEEEE. The CDR3 DNA reads as TGTGCCAGCAGCATGCCGGGACAGATTGCTAACTATGGCTACACCTTC. Protein product: CASSMPGQIANYGYTF.

This sequence joins TRBV5-4 and TRBJ2-5, with D perhaps matching TRBD2 (6 bases). Germline V CDR1 and CDR2: SGHNT, YYREEE (reference sequence). Between the trimmed V and J ends, which lost 4 bases and 4 bases, there was a span of 17 bases. The CDR3 contains 15 residues. The CDR3 nucleotides read TGTGCCAGCAGCGCAGCCGGGACTCACGTAGAGACCCAGTACTTC. Its protein product is CASSAAGTHVETQYF. Variable domain in full (rest from reference TRBV5-4 and TRBJ2-5): ETGVTQSPTHLIKTRGQQVTLRCSSQSGHNTVSWYQQALGQGPQFIFQYYREEENGRGNFPPRFSGLQFPNYSSELNVNALELDDSALYLCASSAAGTHVETQYFGPGTRLLVL.

The chain employs TRBV5-4 and TRBJ1-2, with D uncertain. The V gene lost 0 bases and the J gene lost 4 bases, with 16 bases spanning the gap. Germline loops: CDR1 SGHNT, CDR2 YYREEE (reference sequence). The CDR3 covers 16 residues. CDR3 region: CASSLAAAGNAYGYTF. CDR3 DNA: TGTGCCAGCAGCTTGGCGGCGGCGGGGAACGCCTATGGCTACACCTTC.

This chain uses TRBV12-5 with TRBJ1-2; TRBD1 matches 7 bases. The CDR3 loop spans 14 amino acids. Germline assignment: CDR1 LGHNT and CDR2 FRNRAP. With V trimmed by 1 base and J by 6 bases, 5 bases remained unmatched. CDR3 nucleotides: TGTGCTAGTGGTTTGGATCAGGGGGTGGATGGCTACACCTTC. Translating gives CASGLDQGVDGYTF.

Only a few counts were recorded for this clone. The chain links TRBV27 to TRBJ1-3; D is ambiguous. Per germline, CDR1 MNHEY and CDR2 SMNVEV (reference sequence). The length of the CDR3 is 15 residues. Trimming stripped 2 bases from V and 8 bases from J, with 16 bases between. The CDR3 DNA reads TGTGCCAGCAGTTTAAACCGGGAGGCCGGGTACACCATATATTTT. Its translation is CASSLNREAGYTIYF.

This clone was recorded only once. The V call is TRBV28, the J call TRBJ1-2; 8 bases fit TRBD1. Trimming removed 3 bases from V and 0 bases from J; junction bases left unmatched: 3. The CDR3 spans 15 residues. Germline V gene sequence: CDR1 MDHEN, CDR2 SYDVKM. The DNA for the CDR3 is TGTGCCAGCAGTTTCCCGACAGGGGCTAACTATGGCTACACCTTC. Its translation is CASSFPTGANYGYTF.

The chain uses TRBV6-5 and TRBJ1-1; TRBD1 aligns across 7 bases. V was clipped by 2 bases and J by 6 bases; unmatched bases: 6. This CDR3 is built from 14 residues. Germline-derived CDR1 and CDR2 are MNHEY and SVGAGI. The CDR3 coding sequence is TGTGCCAGCAGTTACGGCAGGGGGTGGGCTGAAGCTTTCTTT. Protein product: CASSYGRGWAEAFF.

The J gene is TRBJ2-2, the V gene TRBV4-2; 9 bases line up with TRBD1. Germline loops: CDR1 LGHNA, CDR2 YNFKEQ. V lost 6 bases, J lost 6 bases, and 2 bases stayed unmatched. This CDR3 contains 13 residues. CDR3 protein: CASRRQGAGELFF. For the CDR3, the DNA is TGTGCCAGCAGAAGACAGGGGGCCGGGGAGCTGTTTTTT.

The rearrangement joins TRBV5-4 to TRBJ1-1; TRBD1 agrees at 12 bases. Germline V CDR1 and CDR2: SGHNT, YYREEE (reference sequence). The J segment lost 4 bases and the V segment lost 0 bases, leaving 7 bases of the junction unmatched. There are 17 residues in the CDR3. The CDR3 here is CASSLGGGTGGGTEAFF. As DNA, the CDR3 is TGTGCCAGCAGCTTGGGGGGTGGGACAGGGGGCGGCACTGAAGCTTTCTTT.

The rearrangement links TRBV20-1 to TRBJ2-1, with 9 bases aligning to TRBD2. From germline, CDR1 is DFQATT and CDR2 SNEGSKA (reference sequence). With 3 bases clipped from V and 7 bases from J, the junction kept 10 bases outside the gene matches. This CDR3 spans 15 amino acids. The CDR3 region is CSASGSGGWGNEQFF. The CDR3, as DNA: TGCAGTGCTAGTGGTAGCGGGGGCTGGGGAAATGAGCAGTTCTTC.

CDR3 in amino acids: CASSSRPDTQYF. The CDR3 coding sequence is TGCGCCAGCAGCTCTAGGCCAGATACGCAGTATTTT. J is TRBJ2-3 and V is TRBV4-1; D unresolved. The ends were cut back, 5 bases at V and 4 bases at J, with 7 bases in the middle. CDR3 length equals 12 residues. Germline lookup yields CDR1 MGHRA and CDR2 YSYEKL.

The chain has TRBV5-1 and TRBJ2-3; TRBD1 agrees at 7 bases. Germline V gene lookup returns CDR1 SGHRS and CDR2 YFSETQ. Losses at the gene ends were 1 base for V and 2 bases for J; bases not matched to a gene: 4. The CDR3 extends over 15 amino acids. DNA of the CDR3: TGCGCCAGCAGCTTGCTTACAGGGGACACAGATACGCAGTATTTT. It translates to CASSLLTGDTDTQYF.

The rearrangement uses TRBV5-4 and TRBJ2-3; 8 nucleotides agree with TRBD1. The V gene's germline CDR1 is SGHNT and CDR2 YYREEE (reference sequence). The CDR3 runs to 15 residues. J gave up 3 bases and V 3 bases, and 6 bases lay outside the gene matches. The CDR3 region has the DNA TGTGCCAGCAGCTCTGCCGGACAGGGTACAGATACGCAGTATTTT. Protein product: CASSSAGQGTDTQYF.

The V call is TRBV5-1, the J call TRBJ2-5; 14 nucleotides match TRBD2. The J segment lost 5 bases and the V segment lost 5 bases, leaving 5 bases of the junction unmatched. The CDR3 length is 15 residues. The germline V gene encodes CDR1 SGHRS and CDR2 YFSETQ. The CDR3, as DNA: TGCGCCAGCAGTGGGACTAGCGGGGGCCAGGAGACCCAGTACTTC. Amino acids: CASSGTSGGQETQYF.

The rearrangement joins TRBV18 to TRBJ1-1; D is undetermined. The length of the CDR3 is 15 residues. V lost 1 base and J lost 2, with 11 bases in between. Germline loops: CDR1 KGHSH, CDR2 LQKENI. CDR3 sequence: CASSPLRLGNTEAFF. The CDR3 DNA follows: TGTGCCAGCTCACCACTGAGGTTAGGTAACACTGAAGCTTTCTTT.

The rearrangement joins TRBV5-1 to TRBJ2-2; TRBD1 matches at 7 bases. The CDR3 runs to 16 residues. The germline gives CDR1 SGHRS, CDR2 YFSETQ. Trimming removed 0 bases from V and 3 bases from J; junction bases left unmatched: 5. The CDR3 DNA is TGCGCCAGCAGCTTGGTAGGGGGCAGGGACACCGGGGAGCTGTTTTTT. Translating gives CASSLVGGRDTGELFF. The full variable domain, its missing parts supplied by reference TRBV5-1 and TRBJ2-2, is KAGVTQTPRYLIKTRGQQVTLSCSPISGHRSVSWYQQTPGQGLQFLFEYFSETQRNKGNFPGRFSGRQFSNSRSEMNVSTLELGDSALYLCASSLVGGRDTGELFFGEGSRLTVL.

As concerns this clone: This same CDR3 is encoded by further DNA sequences in the sample. The DNA for the CDR3 is TGTGCCAGCAGCCCAGGACAGGGGGCGAGTGGCTACACCTTC. This translates into CASSPGQGASGYTF. The V call is TRBV7-9, the J call TRBJ1-2; the match to TRBD1 covers 11 bases. The V gene end was trimmed by 5 bases and the J gene end by 7 bases; junction bases not matched to a gene: 6. Looked up from germline, CDR1 is SEHNR and CDR2 is FQNEAQ (reference sequence). The CDR3 length is 14 residues.

This chain connects TRBV20-1 to TRBJ1-1, with D unresolved. V gave up 3 bases and J gave up 0 bases, with 8 bases separating them. CDR1 DFQATT and CDR2 SNEGSKA come from the germline V gene (reference sequence). The CDR3 is 13 residues long. CDR3: CSASRLLNTEAFF. In DNA form, the CDR3 reads TGCAGTGCTAGTCGGTTGTTGAACACTGAAGCTTTCTTT.

J is TRBJ2-2 and V is TRBV27; 8 bases are shared with TRBD1. Unmatched junction bases numbered 11, after V lost 7 bases and J lost 7 bases. The germline V gene has CDR1 MNHEY and CDR2 SMNVEV (reference sequence). CDR3 length: 15 residues. The CDR3 spells CASTPKTGAGGELFF. CDR3 DNA: TGTGCCAGCACTCCTAAGACAGGGGCGGGCGGGGAGCTGTTTTTT.

The chain recombines TRBV6-2 or TRBV6-3 with TRBJ1-2; D uncertain. V lost 5 bases and J 0 bases, leaving 10 bases between the germline ends. This CDR3 has 14 amino acids. The germline V gene encodes CDR1 MNHEY and CDR2 SVGEGT. CDR3 protein: CASSTPSPNYGYTF. The CDR3 nucleotides read TGTGCCAGCAGTACTCCCTCGCCTAACTATGGCTACACCTTC.

This chain connects TRBV9 to TRBJ2-2; a weak D match, TRBD1 (5 bases). Between the trimmed V and J ends, which lost 0 bases and 1 base, there was a span of 7 bases. The CDR3 length is 15 residues. The V gene's germline CDR1 is SGDLS and CDR2 YYNGEE. DNA of the CDR3: TGTGCCAGCAGCGTAGATGGACAGAACACCGGGGAGCTGTTTTTT. Residues: CASSVDGQNTGELFF. The whole variable domain, filled in from reference TRBV9 and TRBJ2-2, reads DSGVTQTPKHLITATGQRVTLRCSPRSGDLSVYWYQQSLDQGLQFLIQYYNGEERAKGNILERFSAQQFPDLHSELNLSSLELGDSALYFCASSVDGQNTGELFFGEGSRLTVL.

The chain has TRBV7-9 and TRBJ1-2; D remains unclear. The CDR3 sequence is 15 residues long. V lost 2 bases and J 5 bases, leaving 15 bases between the germline ends. Germline V lookup: CDR1 SEHNR, CDR2 FQNEAQ (reference sequence). This CDR3 reads CASSLSSSTRYGYTF. DNA of the CDR3: TGTGCCAGCAGCTTAAGTAGTTCCACTAGGTATGGCTACACCTTC.